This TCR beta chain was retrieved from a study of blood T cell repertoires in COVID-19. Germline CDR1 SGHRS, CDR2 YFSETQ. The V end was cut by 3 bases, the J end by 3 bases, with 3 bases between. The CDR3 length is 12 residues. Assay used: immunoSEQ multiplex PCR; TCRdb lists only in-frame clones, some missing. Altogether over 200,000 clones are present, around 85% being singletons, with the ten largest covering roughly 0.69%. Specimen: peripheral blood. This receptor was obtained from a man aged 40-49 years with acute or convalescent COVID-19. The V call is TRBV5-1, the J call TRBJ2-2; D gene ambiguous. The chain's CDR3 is CASSSYTGELFF. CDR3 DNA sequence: TGCGCCAGCAGCTCCTACACCGGGGAGCTGTTTTTT.